This TCR beta chain was sequenced in a study of blood T cell repertoires in COVID-19. Turning to the study itself: Donors in the United States, Italy and Spain gave samples during acute or convalescent COVID-19. T cells, B-cell-depleted T cells, or PBMCs supplied cDNA or gDNA.

Trimming left V 4 bases short and J 14 bases short, with 16 bases between. The germline gives CDR1 SNHLY, CDR2 FYNNEI. This CDR3 has 12 amino acids. Participants spanned ages about 18 to 90 years and resided in 20 to 25 US areas. Per the original data handling: Cell counts per sample came from amplifying reference gene primers. The assay was immunoSEQ multiplex PCR, and TCRdb's table has in-frame clones only and misses some. V and J calls plus clone size are reproduced from that table; the DNA served to infer D and trimming. The sample carries roughly 150,000 clones, roughly four fifths recorded once.

This chain links TRBV2 with TRBJ2-3, with a weak D call TRBD2 (6 bases). The receptor's source is a woman between 18 and 30 years old who had been exposed to COVID-19. Sequenced input: PBMCs or T cells enriched from blood (not recorded which). CDR3 amino acids: CASSVTWAGRYF. Here the CDR3 DNA reads TGTGCCAGCAGTGTTACATGGGCGGGAAGGTATTTT. The whole variable domain, filled in from reference TRBV2 and TRBJ2-3, reads EPEVTQTPSHQVTQMGQEVILRCVPISNHLYFYWYRQILGQKVEFLVSFYNNEISEKSEIFDDQFSVERPDGSNFTLKIRSTKLEDSAMYFCASSVTWAGRYFGPGTRLTVL.